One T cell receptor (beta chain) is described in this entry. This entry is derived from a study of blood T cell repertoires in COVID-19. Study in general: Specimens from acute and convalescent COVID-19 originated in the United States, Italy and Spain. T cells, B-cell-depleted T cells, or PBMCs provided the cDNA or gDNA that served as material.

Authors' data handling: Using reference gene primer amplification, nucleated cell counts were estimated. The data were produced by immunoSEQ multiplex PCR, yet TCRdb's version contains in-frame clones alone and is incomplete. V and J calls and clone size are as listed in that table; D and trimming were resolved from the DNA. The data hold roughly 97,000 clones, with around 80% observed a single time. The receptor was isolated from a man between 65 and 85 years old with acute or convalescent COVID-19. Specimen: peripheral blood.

The CDR3 DNA reads TGTGCCAGCAGCTTCGGGGAACACCAAGAGACCCAGTACTTC. Protein sequence: CASSFGEHQETQYF. The chain recombines TRBV5-6 with TRBJ2-5; D perhaps matches TRBD2 (5 bases). The V gene's germline CDR1 is SGHDT and CDR2 YYEEEE. Trimming stripped 2 bases from V and 0 bases from J, with 8 bases between. This CDR3 contains 14 residues.